This TCR beta chain derives from a study of graft-versus-host responses after intestinal transplantation. For the study at large: Each patient got anti-thymocyte globulin induction, then tacrolimus and steroids for about 3 years. Overall study results and limits: Elevated graft-versus-host to host-versus-graft clonal ratios in allografts were recorded for patients with graft-donor T cell macrochimerism. The recipient marrow held GvH clones, and some of them showed up first in ileum or blood. Circulating GvH clones peaking coincided with falling HvG clones soon after transplant.

The repertoire was sequenced with immunoSEQ multiplex PCR; TCRdb's copy has only in-frame clones and lacks some. Of roughly 56,000 clones listed, 90% to 95% are singletons. The germline V gene has CDR1 SGHAT and CDR2 FQNNGV. V lost 6 bases, J lost 6 bases, and 12 bases lay in between. The CDR3 length is 12 residues. Comment on this clone: Its antigen remains unidentified.

The TCR originated in a human patient who received an intestinal transplant, so some T cells may come from the graft donor. This material consisted of PBMCs, taken about 4 months after intestinal transplantation. The chain uses TRBV11-2 and TRBJ2-7; possibly TRBD1 for D (6 bases). The DNA for the CDR3 is TGTGCCAGCAGAACTTGGGGGCTCGAGCAGTACTTC. It is translated as CASRTWGLEQYF.